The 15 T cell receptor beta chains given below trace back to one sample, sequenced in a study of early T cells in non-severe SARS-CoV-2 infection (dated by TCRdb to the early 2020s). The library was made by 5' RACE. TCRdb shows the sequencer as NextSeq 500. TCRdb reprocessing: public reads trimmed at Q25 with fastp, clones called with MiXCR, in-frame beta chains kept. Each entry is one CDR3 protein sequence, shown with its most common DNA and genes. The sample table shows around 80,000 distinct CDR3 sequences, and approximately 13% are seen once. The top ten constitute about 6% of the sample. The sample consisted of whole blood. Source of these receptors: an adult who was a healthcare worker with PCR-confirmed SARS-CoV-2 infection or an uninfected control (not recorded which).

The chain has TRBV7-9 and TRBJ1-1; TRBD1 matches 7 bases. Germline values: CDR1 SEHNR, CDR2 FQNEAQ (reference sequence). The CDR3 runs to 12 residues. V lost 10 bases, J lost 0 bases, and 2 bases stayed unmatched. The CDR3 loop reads CATGTVNTEAFF. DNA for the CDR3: TGTGCCACAGGGACAGTGAACACTGAAGCTTTCTTT. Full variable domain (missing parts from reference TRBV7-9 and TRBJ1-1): DTGVSQNPRHKITKRGQNVTFRCDPISEHNRLYWYRQTLGQGPEFLTYFQNEAQLEKSRLLSDRFSAERPKGSFSTLEIQRTEQGDSAMYLCATGTVNTEAFFGQGTRLTVV.

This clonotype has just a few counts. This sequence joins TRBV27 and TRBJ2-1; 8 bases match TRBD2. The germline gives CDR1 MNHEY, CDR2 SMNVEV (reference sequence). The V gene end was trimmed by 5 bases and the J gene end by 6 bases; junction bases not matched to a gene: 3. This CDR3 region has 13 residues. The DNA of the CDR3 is TGTGCCAGCAGTCCGGGAGGGTTCAATGAGCAGTTCTTC. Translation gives CASSPGGFNEQFF.

In nucleotides, the CDR3 is TGTGCCAGCAGCCCATCGGACAGGAATGAAAAACTGTTTTTT. It codes for CASSPSDRNEKLFF. This chain joins TRBV7-9 and TRBJ1-4; TRBD1 matches 7 bases. Germline CDR1 SEHNR, CDR2 FQNEAQ (reference sequence). The trim removed 5 bases at V and 5 bases at J, leaving 5 bases unmatched. This CDR3 has 14 residues. Supplemented by reference TRBV7-9 and TRBJ1-4, the full variable domain reads DTGVSQNPRHKITKRGQNVTFRCDPISEHNRLYWYRQTLGQGPEFLTYFQNEAQLEKSRLLSDRFSAERPKGSFSTLEIQRTEQGDSAMYLCASSPSDRNEKLFFGSGTQLSVL.

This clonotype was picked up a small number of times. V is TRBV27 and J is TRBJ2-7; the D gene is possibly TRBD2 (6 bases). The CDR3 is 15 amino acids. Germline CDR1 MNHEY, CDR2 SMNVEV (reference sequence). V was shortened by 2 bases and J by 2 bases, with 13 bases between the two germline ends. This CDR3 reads CASSLHAGPTYEQYF. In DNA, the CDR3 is TGTGCCAGCAGTTTACATGCGGGGCCGACCTACGAGCAGTACTTC.

DNA of the CDR3: TGTGCCACCAGTGATTTCACAGTCTCACATGGCTACACCTTC. Its protein product is CATSDFTVSHGYTF. J is TRBJ1-2 and V is TRBV24-1; D is unresolved. Germline lookup yields CDR1 KGHDR and CDR2 SFDVKD. The CDR3 totals 14 residues. V was trimmed by 1 base and J by 6 bases, leaving 11 bases between them.

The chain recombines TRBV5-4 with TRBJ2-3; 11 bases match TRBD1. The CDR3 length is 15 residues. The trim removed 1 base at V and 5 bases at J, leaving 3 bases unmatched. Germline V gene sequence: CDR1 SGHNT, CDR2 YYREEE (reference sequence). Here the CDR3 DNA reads TGTGCCAGCAGCTTGAGGGACAGGGGGGTAGATACGCAGTATTTT. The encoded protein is CASSLRDRGVDTQYF.

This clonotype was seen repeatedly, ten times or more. The chain's CDR3 is CASTQRVPDRNNEQFF. The CDR3 nucleotides are TGTGCCAGCACCCAACGCGTTCCCGATCGCAACAATGAGCAGTTCTTC. The genes are TRBV25-1 and TRBJ2-1; D remains unclear. The CDR3 runs to 16 residues. V was trimmed by 7 bases and J by 5 bases, leaving 21 bases between them. Looked up from germline, CDR1 is MGHDK and CDR2 is SYGVNS.

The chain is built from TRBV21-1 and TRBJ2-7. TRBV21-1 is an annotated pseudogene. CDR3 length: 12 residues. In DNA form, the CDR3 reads TGTGCCAGCAGCCGTCAGATATACGAGCAGTACTTC. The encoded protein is CASSRQIYEQYF.

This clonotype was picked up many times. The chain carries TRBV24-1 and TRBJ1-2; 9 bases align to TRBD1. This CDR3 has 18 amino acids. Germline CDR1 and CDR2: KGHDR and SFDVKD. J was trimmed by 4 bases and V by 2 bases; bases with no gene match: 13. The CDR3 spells CATSDSRWGLTGGYGYTF. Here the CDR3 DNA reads TGTGCCACCAGTGATTCCCGCTGGGGTTTGACAGGGGGCTATGGCTACACCTTC.

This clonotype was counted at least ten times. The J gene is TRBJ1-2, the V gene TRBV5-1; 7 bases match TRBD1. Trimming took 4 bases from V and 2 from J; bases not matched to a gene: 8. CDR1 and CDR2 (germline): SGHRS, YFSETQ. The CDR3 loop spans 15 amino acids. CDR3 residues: CASSPGQNQNYGYTF. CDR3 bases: TGCGCCAGCAGCCCGGGACAGAATCAAAACTATGGCTACACCTTC. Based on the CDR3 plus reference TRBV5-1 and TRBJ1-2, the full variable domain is KAGVTQTPRYLIKTRGQQVTLSCSPISGHRSVSWYQQTPGQGLQFLFEYFSETQRNKGNFPGRFSGRQFSNSRSEMNVSTLELGDSALYLCASSPGQNQNYGYTFGSGTRLTVV.

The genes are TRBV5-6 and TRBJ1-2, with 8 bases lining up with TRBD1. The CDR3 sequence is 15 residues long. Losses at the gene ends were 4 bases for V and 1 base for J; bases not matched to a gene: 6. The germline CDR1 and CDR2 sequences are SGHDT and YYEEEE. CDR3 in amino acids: CASSPGQGLNYGYTF. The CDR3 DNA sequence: TGTGCCAGCAGCCCCGGACAGGGCCTTAACTATGGCTACACCTTC.

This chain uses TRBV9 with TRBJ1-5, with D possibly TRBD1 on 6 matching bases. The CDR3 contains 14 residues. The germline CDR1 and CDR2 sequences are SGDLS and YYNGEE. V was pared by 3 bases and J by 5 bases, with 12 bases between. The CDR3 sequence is CASSEGDRDQPQHF. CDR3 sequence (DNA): TGTGCCAGCAGCGAGGGGGACCGCGATCAGCCCCAGCATTTT.

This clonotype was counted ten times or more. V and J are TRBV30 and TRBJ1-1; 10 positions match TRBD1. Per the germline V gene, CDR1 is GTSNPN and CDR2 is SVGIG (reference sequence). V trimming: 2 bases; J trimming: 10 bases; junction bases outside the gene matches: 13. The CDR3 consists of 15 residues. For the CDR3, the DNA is TGTGCCTGGAGTTGGGACAGGGGTTCTCACCTTGGAGCTTTCTTT. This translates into CAWSWDRGSHLGAFF.

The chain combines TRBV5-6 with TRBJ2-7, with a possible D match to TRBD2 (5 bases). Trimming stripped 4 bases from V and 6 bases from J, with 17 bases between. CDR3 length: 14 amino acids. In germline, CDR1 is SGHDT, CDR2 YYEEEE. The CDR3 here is CASSTGISLAEQYF. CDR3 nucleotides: TGTGCCAGCAGCACCGGGATATCGCTCGCCGAGCAGTACTTC.

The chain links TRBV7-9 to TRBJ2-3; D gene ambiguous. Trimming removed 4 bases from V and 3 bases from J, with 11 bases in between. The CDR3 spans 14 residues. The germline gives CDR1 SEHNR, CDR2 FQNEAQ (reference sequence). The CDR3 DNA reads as TGTGCCAGCAGCTCTGCATTTTCAACAGATACGCAGTATTTT. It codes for CASSSAFSTDTQYF.